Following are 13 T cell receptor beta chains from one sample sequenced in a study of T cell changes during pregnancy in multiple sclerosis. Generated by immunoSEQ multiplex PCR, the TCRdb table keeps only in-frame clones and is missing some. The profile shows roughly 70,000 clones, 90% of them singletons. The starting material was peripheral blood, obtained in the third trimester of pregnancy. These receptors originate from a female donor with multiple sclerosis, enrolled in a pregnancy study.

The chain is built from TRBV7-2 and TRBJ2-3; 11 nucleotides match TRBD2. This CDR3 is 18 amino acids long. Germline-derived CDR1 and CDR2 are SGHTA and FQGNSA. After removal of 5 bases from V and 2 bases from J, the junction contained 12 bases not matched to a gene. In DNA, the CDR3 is TGTGCCAGCAGCCTGCCCATTCTAGCGGGAGGTCTCACAGATACGCAGTATTTT. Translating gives CASSLPILAGGLTDTQYF.

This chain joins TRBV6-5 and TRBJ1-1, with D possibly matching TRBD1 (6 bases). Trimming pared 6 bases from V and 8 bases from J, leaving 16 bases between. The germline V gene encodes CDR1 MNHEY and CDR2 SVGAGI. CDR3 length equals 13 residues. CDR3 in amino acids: CASRSLQGTEAFF. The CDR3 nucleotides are TGTGCCAGCAGATCCCTACAGGGAACCGAAGCTTTCTTT.

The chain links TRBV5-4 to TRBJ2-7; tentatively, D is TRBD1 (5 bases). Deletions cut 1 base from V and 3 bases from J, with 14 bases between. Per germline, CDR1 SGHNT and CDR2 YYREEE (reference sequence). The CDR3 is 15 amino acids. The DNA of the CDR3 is TGTGCCAGCAGCTTGTCCCAGGACAAAGGCTACGAGCAGTACTTC. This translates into CASSLSQDKGYEQYF.

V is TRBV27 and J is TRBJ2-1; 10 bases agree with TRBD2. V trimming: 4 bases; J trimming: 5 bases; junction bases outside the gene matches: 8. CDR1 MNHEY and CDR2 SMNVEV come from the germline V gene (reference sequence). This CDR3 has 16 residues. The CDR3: CASSSLAGAMNNEQFF. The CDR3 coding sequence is TGTGCCAGCAGTTCCCTAGCGGGAGCCATGAACAATGAGCAGTTCTTC.

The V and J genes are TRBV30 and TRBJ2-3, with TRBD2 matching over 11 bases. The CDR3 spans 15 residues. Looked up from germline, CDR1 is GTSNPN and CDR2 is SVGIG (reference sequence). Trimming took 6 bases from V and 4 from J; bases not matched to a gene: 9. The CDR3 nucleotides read TGTGCCTGCGGAACTAGCGGGGGCTCCCCAGATACGCAGTATTTT. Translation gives CACGTSGGSPDTQYF.

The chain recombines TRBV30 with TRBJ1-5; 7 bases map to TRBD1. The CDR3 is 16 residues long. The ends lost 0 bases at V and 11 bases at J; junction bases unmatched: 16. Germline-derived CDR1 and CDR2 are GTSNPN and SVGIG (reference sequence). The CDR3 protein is CAWSVKRTGRSMAQHF. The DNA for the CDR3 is TGTGCCTGGAGTGTAAAGAGGACAGGCCGTTCGATGGCCCAGCATTTT.

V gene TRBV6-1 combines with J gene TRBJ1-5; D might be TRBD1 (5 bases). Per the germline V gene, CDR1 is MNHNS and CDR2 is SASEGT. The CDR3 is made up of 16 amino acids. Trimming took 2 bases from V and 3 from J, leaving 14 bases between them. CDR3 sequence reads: CASSESIAGNNQPQHF. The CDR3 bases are TGTGCCAGCAGTGAATCTATAGCAGGGAACAATCAGCCCCAGCATTTT.

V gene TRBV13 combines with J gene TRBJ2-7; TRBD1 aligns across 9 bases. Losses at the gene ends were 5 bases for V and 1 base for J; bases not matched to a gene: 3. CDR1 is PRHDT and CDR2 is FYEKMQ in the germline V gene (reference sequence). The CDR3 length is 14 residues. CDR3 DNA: TGTGCCAGCAGCGACAGGGGGTCATCCTACGAGCAGTACTTC. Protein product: CASSDRGSSYEQYF. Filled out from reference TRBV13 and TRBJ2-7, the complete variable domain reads AAGVIQSPRHLIKEKRETATLKCYPIPRHDTVYWYQQGPGQDPQFLISFYEKMQSDKGSIPDRFSAQQFSDYHSELNMSSLELGDSALYFCASSDRGSSYEQYFGPGTRLTVT.

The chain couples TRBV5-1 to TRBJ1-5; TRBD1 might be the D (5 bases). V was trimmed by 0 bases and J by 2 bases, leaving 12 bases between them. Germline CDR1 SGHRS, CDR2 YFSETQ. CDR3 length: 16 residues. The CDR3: CASSLDPGNGNQPQHF. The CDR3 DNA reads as TGCGCCAGCAGCTTGGACCCAGGGAACGGCAATCAGCCCCAGCATTTT.

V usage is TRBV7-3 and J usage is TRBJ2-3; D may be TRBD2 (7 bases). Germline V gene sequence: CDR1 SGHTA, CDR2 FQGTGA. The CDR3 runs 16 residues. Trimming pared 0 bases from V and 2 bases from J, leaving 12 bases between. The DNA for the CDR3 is TGTGCCAGCAGCTTAACAGGGGGGGGCCCCACAGATACGCAGTATTTT. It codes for CASSLTGGGPTDTQYF.

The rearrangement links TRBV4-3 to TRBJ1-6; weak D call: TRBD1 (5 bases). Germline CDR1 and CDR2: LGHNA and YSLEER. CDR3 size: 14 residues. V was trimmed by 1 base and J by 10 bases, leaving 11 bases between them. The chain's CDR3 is CASSQAGGNSPLHF. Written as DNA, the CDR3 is TGCGCCAGCAGCCAAGCGGGGGGGAACTCACCCCTCCACTTT.

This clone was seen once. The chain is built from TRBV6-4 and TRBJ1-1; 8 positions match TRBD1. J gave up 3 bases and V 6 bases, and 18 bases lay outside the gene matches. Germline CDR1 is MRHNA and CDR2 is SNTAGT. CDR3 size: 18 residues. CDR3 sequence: CASSHANLGQGIHTEAFF. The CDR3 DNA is TGTGCCAGCAGCCATGCGAACCTAGGACAGGGCATTCACACTGAAGCTTTCTTT.

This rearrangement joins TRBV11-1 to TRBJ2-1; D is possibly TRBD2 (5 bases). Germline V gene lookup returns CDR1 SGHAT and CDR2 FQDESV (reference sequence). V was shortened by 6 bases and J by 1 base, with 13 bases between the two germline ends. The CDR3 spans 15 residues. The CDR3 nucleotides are TGTGCCAGCAGTTCCGTCACTAGATCCTACAATGAGCAGTTCTTC. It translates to CASSSVTRSYNEQFF.